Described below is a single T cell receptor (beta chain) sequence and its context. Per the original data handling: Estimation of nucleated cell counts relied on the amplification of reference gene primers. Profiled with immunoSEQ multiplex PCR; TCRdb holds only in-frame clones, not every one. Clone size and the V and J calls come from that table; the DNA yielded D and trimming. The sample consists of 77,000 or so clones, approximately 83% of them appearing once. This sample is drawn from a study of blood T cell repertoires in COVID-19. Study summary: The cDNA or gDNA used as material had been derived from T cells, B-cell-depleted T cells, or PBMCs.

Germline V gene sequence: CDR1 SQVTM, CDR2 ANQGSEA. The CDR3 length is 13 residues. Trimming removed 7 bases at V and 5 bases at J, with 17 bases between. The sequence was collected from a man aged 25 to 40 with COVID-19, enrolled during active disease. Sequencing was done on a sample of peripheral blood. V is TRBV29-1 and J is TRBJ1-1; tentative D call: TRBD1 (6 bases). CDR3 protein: CSGFNRVRTEAFF. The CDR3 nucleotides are TGCAGCGGCTTCAACAGGGTAAGGACTGAAGCTTTCTTT.